The 2 T cell receptor beta chains given below trace back to one sample, sequenced in a study of blood T cells in healthy people across ages. A sample-barcoded 5' primer and a J-beta primer mix were used in a second PCR of about 7 to 11 cycles. Each CDR3 protein is one row after TCRdb ran MiXCR on the 5' RACE reads. Found here are about 1.4 million distinct CDR3 sequences, 55% to 75% of them singletons; the top ten hold over 5%. Sequencing was done on a sample of blood. These receptors came from a man aged 18 to 29 in good health.

J is TRBJ2-2 and V is TRBV12-3 or TRBV12-4, with D unresolved. CDR3 length: 15 amino acids. V shed 1 base and J shed 0 bases, with 6 bases lying between them. The CDR3 bases are TGTGCCAGCAGTTTAGAACGGCCGAACACCGGGGAGCTGTTTTTT. Its translation is CASSLERPNTGELFF.

The V gene is TRBV12-3 or TRBV12-4, the J gene TRBJ1-2, with 9 bases matching TRBD1. This CDR3 contains 16 residues. The junction had 14 bases not matched to a gene; V was cut back by 5 bases and J by 7 bases. CDR3 sequence (DNA): TGTGCCAGCAGTCCGACTCCGGGACAGGGTACGCGTGGCTACACCTTC. Encoded protein: CASSPTPGQGTRGYTF.